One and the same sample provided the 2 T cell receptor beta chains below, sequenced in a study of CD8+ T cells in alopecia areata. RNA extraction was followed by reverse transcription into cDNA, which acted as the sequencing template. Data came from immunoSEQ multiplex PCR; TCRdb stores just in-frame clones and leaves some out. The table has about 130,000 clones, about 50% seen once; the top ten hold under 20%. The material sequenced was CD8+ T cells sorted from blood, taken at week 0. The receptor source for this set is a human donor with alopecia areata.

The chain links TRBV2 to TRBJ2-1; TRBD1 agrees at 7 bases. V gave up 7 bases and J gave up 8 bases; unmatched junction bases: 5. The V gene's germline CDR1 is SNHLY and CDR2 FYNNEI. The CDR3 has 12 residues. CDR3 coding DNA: TGTGCCAGCACACCAGACAGGGATGAGCAGTTCTTC. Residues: CASTPDRDEQFF.

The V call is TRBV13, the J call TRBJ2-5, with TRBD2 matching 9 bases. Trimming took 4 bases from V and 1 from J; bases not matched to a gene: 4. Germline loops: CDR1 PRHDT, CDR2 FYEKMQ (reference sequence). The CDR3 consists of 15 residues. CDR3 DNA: TGTGCCAGCAGCTCCCGCGGGGGGGCCCAAGAGACCCAGTACTTC. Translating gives CASSSRGGAQETQYF.